Below, 26 T cell receptor beta chains from the same sample are listed, as sequenced in a study of T cell responses to AZD1222 COVID-19 vaccine. Clones were read by immunoSEQ multiplex PCR, and TCRdb kept only the in-frame ones, dropping some. The repertoire holds fewer than 150,000 clones, with 93% as singletons. The sequences come from peripheral blood, collected on day 0 of AZD1222 vaccination. These receptors all stem from an adult in good health.

The chain employs TRBV7-6 and TRBJ1-1; D may be TRBD1 (5 bases). This CDR3 has 15 residues. Between the trimmed V and J ends, which lost 5 bases and 1 base, there was a span of 14 bases. Germline-derived CDR1 and CDR2 are SGHVS and FNYEAQ. Here the CDR3 DNA reads TGTGCCAGCAGCCCAAAGGGACCGACGAACACTGAAGCTTTCTTT. Translated, it gives CASSPKGPTNTEAFF.

The chain uses TRBV9 and TRBJ2-1; D unclear. V lost 7 bases and J lost 0, with 8 bases in between. The germline V gene encodes CDR1 SGDLS and CDR2 YYNGEE. CDR3 size: 13 residues. CDR3 amino acids: CASAGSSYNEQFF. The CDR3 region has the DNA TGTGCCAGCGCAGGTTCCTCCTACAATGAGCAGTTCTTC.

J is TRBJ1-5 and V is TRBV29-1; tentative D call: TRBD1 (5 bases). This CDR3 is built from 13 residues. V was trimmed by 5 bases and J by 5 bases, leaving 13 bases between them. Per the germline V gene, CDR1 is SQVTM and CDR2 is ANQGSEA. This chain's CDR3 is CSVLSQGHQPQHF. Here the CDR3 DNA reads TGCAGCGTTCTCTCGCAGGGACATCAGCCCCAGCATTTT.

The V call is TRBV2, the J call TRBJ1-4; D possibly corresponds to TRBD1 (6 bases). From germline, CDR1 is SNHLY and CDR2 FYNNEI. V shed 6 bases and J shed 0 bases, with 20 bases lying between them. The CDR3 spans 18 residues. CDR3 residues: CASSGRGTSSATNEKLFF. Written as DNA, the CDR3 is TGTGCCAGCAGCGGTAGGGGGACCTCCTCTGCAACTAATGAAAAACTGTTTTTT.

This rearrangement joins TRBV5-1 to TRBJ2-5, with no clear D. The germline gives CDR1 SGHRS, CDR2 YFSETQ. The CDR3 contains 13 residues. Trimming cost V 0 bases and J 2 bases, with 5 bases left between them. CDR3 nucleotides: TGCGCCAGCAGCTTGGGGGTACAAGAGACCCAGTACTTC. Protein: CASSLGVQETQYF.

The chain carries TRBV5-1 and TRBJ2-1, with D possibly matching TRBD1 (6 bases). The CDR3 is 15 amino acids. CDR1 and CDR2 from the germline V gene are SGHRS and YFSETQ. Between the trimmed V and J ends, which lost 2 bases and 6 bases, there was a span of 15 bases. CDR3 amino acids: CASSFGQGLGNEQFF. DNA of the CDR3: TGCGCCAGCAGCTTTGGGCAGGGGTTAGGCAATGAGCAGTTCTTC.

V usage is TRBV5-4 and J usage is TRBJ1-1; D is ambiguous. The CDR3 is 16 amino acids. Germline V gene data show CDR1 as SGHNT and CDR2 as YYREEE (reference sequence). The V and J ends lost 4 bases and 1 base respectively, with 17 bases between them. Here the CDR3 DNA reads TGTGCCAGCAGCCCCCGATTACCTAACAAGAACACTGAAGCTTTCTTT. Translating gives CASSPRLPNKNTEAFF.

V is TRBV5-4 and J is TRBJ2-5, with no clear D. CDR3 length: 13 amino acids. V was clipped by 0 bases and J by 5 bases, with 8 bases between them. Germline V CDR1 and CDR2: SGHNT, YYREEE (reference sequence). CDR3 DNA sequence: TGTGCCAGCAGCTTGGACGGGTCGGAGACCCAGTACTTC. Encoded protein: CASSLDGSETQYF.

The chain uses TRBV4-1 and TRBJ2-1; D is possibly TRBD2 (5 bases). The CDR3 runs to 14 residues. Germline V gives CDR1 MGHRA, CDR2 YSYEKL. Trimming pared 1 base from V and 8 bases from J, leaving 12 bases between. The CDR3 nucleotides read TGCGCCAGCAGCCAAGTTTCCGGGGAATATGAGCAGTTCTTC. Amino acid sequence: CASSQVSGEYEQFF.

The V and J genes are TRBV10-3 and TRBJ1-1, with no clear D. Germline V lookup: CDR1 ENHRY, CDR2 SYGVKD. V shed 11 bases and J shed 2 bases, with 9 bases lying between them. This CDR3 spans 11 amino acids. CDR3 region: CAVSQNTEAFF. For the CDR3, the DNA is TGTGCCGTCTCTCAAAACACTGAAGCTTTCTTT.

This chain joins TRBV4-1 and TRBJ2-1; the D gene is possibly TRBD2 (5 bases). Germline lookup yields CDR1 MGHRA and CDR2 YSYEKL. The CDR3 has 16 amino acids. Trimming cost V 1 base and J 6 bases, with 16 bases left between them. The CDR3 DNA sequence: TGCGCCAGCAGCCAAGTTCCAGCGGCCCGCCTCAATGAGCAGTTCTTC. This translates into CASSQVPAARLNEQFF.

Points on this clone: Other nucleotide sequences from this sample produce the same CDR3. The V gene is TRBV19, the J gene TRBJ1-4; D is possibly TRBD1 (5 bases). The germline gives CDR1 LNHDA, CDR2 SQIVND (reference sequence). V was pared by 5 bases and J by 0 bases, with 10 bases between. CDR3 length: 15 amino acids. The CDR3: CASSPGTATNEKLFF. CDR3 nucleotides: TGTGCCAGTAGTCCCGGGACCGCAACTAATGAAAAACTGTTTTTT.

The chain carries TRBV6-5 and TRBJ1-4, with TRBD1 as a possible D gene (5 bases). CDR3 length equals 16 residues. V gave up 0 bases and J gave up 8 bases, with 16 bases separating them. From germline, CDR1 is MNHEY and CDR2 SVGAGI. CDR3 residues: CASSYSSGRAGEKLFF. CDR3 DNA: TGTGCCAGCAGTTACTCAAGCGGCAGGGCGGGGGAAAAACTGTTTTTT.

The J gene is TRBJ2-7, the V gene TRBV7-9; D not resolved. The CDR3 has 11 residues. V dropped 5 bases and J dropped 5 bases, with 7 bases sitting between them. Germline V gives CDR1 SEHNR, CDR2 FQNEAQ (reference sequence). The CDR3 DNA reads as TGTGCCAGCAGCCCTCAAGACGAGCAGTACTTC. Protein sequence: CASSPQDEQYF.

This CDR3 reads CASGTGDAGETQYF. The CDR3 DNA is TGTGCTAGTGGTACAGGGGACGCTGGGGAGACCCAGTACTTC. The gene calls are TRBV12-5 and TRBJ2-5; TRBD1 agrees at 7 bases. V shed 5 bases and J 5 bases; nucleotides not matched to a gene: 8. From germline, CDR1 is LGHNT and CDR2 FRNRAP. The CDR3 loop spans 14 amino acids.

This clone was recorded a few times. The V gene is TRBV19, the J gene TRBJ1-1, with D uncertain. Per the germline V gene, CDR1 is LNHDA and CDR2 is SQIVND (reference sequence). CDR3 size: 14 residues. Trimming took 5 bases from V and 3 from J, leaving 13 bases between them. The CDR3 nucleotides are TGTGCCAGTAGTCCGGACCCTTGGGACACTGAAGCTTTCTTT. Its translation is CASSPDPWDTEAFF.

The chain combines TRBV10-1 with TRBJ1-1; TRBD1 aligns across 7 bases. The CDR3 is 17 amino acids. Per germline, CDR1 WNHNN and CDR2 SYGVQD (reference sequence). Losses at the gene ends were 5 bases for V and 2 bases for J; bases not matched to a gene: 14. The CDR3 coding sequence is TGCGCCAGCAGTAATTTTCCGGGGGACAGCCGAAACACTGAAGCTTTCTTT. Its protein is CASSNFPGDSRNTEAFF.

This clone was recorded only once. The chain employs TRBV4-2 and TRBJ1-3; D possibly corresponds to TRBD1 (5 bases). Looked up from germline, CDR1 is LGHNA and CDR2 is YNFKEQ. V lost 0 bases, J lost 2 bases, and 14 bases lay in between. The CDR3 is 17 residues long. CDR3 amino acids: CASSQELEGKAGNTIYF. Here the CDR3 DNA reads TGTGCCAGCAGCCAAGAATTGGAGGGGAAAGCTGGAAACACCATATATTTT.

The table lists this clone with a few counts. The gene calls are TRBV7-9 and TRBJ2-7; D may be TRBD1 or TRBD2 (5 bases each). Trimming pared 5 bases from V and 7 bases from J, leaving 18 bases between. Looked up from germline, CDR1 is SEHNR and CDR2 is FQNEAQ (reference sequence). The CDR3 is 14 amino acids. DNA for the CDR3: TGTGCCAGCAGCACCGGGGTTGGGGCTACTGAGCAGTACTTC. Residues: CASSTGVGATEQYF.

The chain has TRBV5-5 and TRBJ1-1; no definite D call. The CDR3 runs to 11 residues. Trimming pared 3 bases from V and 4 bases from J, leaving 4 bases between. CDR1 and CDR2 from the germline V gene are SGHKS and YYEKEE (reference sequence). CDR3 DNA sequence: TGTGCCAGCAGCTACTTCACTGAAGCTTTCTTT. This gives the protein CASSYFTEAFF.

The chain couples TRBV27 to TRBJ1-2, with a weak D call TRBD1 (6 bases). Trimming shortened V by 5 bases and J by 8 bases, and 15 bases separated the two germline ends. The CDR3 is made up of 13 amino acids. Per the germline V gene, CDR1 is MNHEY and CDR2 is SMNVEV (reference sequence). CDR3 DNA sequence: TGTGCCAGCAGTCAGAACAGGGTTCGAGGCTACACCTTC. Translation: CASSQNRVRGYTF.

The table lists this clone with a count of one. This sample includes further DNA sequences coding for the same CDR3. This rearrangement joins TRBV6-5 to TRBJ1-2, with D hard to call. V lost 5 bases to trimming and J lost 0 bases, with 7 bases between them. There are 13 residues in the CDR3. CDR1 is MNHEY and CDR2 is SVGAGI in the germline V gene. The CDR3 sequence is CASSRTANYGYTF. CDR3 coding DNA: TGTGCCAGCAGTAGGACGGCTAACTATGGCTACACCTTC.

Written as DNA, the CDR3 is TGTGCCAGCAGTGACGGGGGAGAACTACGACCCCAGCATTTT. Protein: CASSDGGELRPQHF. The rearrangement joins TRBV6-1 to TRBJ1-5, with D perhaps matching TRBD1 (5 bases). The CDR3 covers 14 residues. Trimming stripped 3 bases from V and 10 bases from J, with 16 bases between. Germline CDR1 MNHNS, CDR2 SASEGT.

J is TRBJ1-6 and V is TRBV5-6, with D tentatively TRBD1 (5 bases). CDR1 SGHDT and CDR2 YYEEEE come from the germline V gene. The CDR3 length is 16 residues. Trimming took 0 bases from V and 3 from J, leaving 10 bases between them. CDR3 residues: CASSLGGGVYNSPLHF. In DNA, the CDR3 is TGTGCCAGCAGCTTGGGTGGAGGGGTCTATAATTCACCCCTCCACTTT.

The rearrangement links TRBV5-1 to TRBJ2-3; 13 bases are a match to TRBD2. Germline CDR1 SGHRS, CDR2 YFSETQ. J lost 0 bases, V lost 3 bases, and 4 bases had no gene match. The CDR3 is 17 amino acids. The CDR3 loop reads CASSSGLAGPSTDTQYF. In DNA form, the CDR3 reads TGCGCCAGCAGCTCGGGACTAGCGGGACCTAGCACAGATACGCAGTATTTT. Full variable domain (outside the CDR3, taken from reference TRBV5-1 and TRBJ2-3): KAGVTQTPRYLIKTRGQQVTLSCSPISGHRSVSWYQQTPGQGLQFLFEYFSETQRNKGNFPGRFSGRQFSNSRSEMNVSTLELGDSALYLCASSSGLAGPSTDTQYFGPGTRLTVL.

The chain combines TRBV5-4 with TRBJ2-1, with TRBD2 matching 10 bases. The CDR3 runs 15 residues. Per the germline V gene, CDR1 is SGHNT and CDR2 is YYREEE (reference sequence). V shed 4 bases, J shed 7 bases, and the junction held 8 bases outside the gene matches. The CDR3 region has the DNA TGTGCCAGCAGCGTACTAGCGGGGCCACCAAATGAGCAGTTCTTC. Its protein is CASSVLAGPPNEQFF.